The sequence of this TCR beta chain was determined in a study of T cells in localized non-small cell lung cancer. The protocol was immunoSEQ multiplex PCR, while the TCRdb copy is restricted to in-frame clones and leaves out a portion. The sample includes roughly 16,000 clones, about 88% seen only once; the top ten take about 24%. This clonotype was sampled from a male donor aged 60 or older with stage I lung adenocarcinoma. Sequencing used peripheral blood, obtained before any cancer treatment.

CDR3 sequence (DNA): TGTGCCAGCAGTCTAAGAGAGACCCAGTACTTC. Translation gives CASSLRETQYF. V gene TRBV6-1 combines with J gene TRBJ2-5; no reliable D call. CDR1 and CDR2 from the germline V gene are MNHNS and SASEGT. V shed 5 bases and J shed 4 bases, with 5 bases lying between them. The CDR3 contains 11 residues.